The 22 T cell receptor beta chains listed next were all sequenced from one sample in a study of OX40 agonist ivuxolimab in advanced cancers. Assay used: immunoSEQ multiplex PCR; TCRdb lists only in-frame clones, some missing. The sample has some 76,000 clones, approximately 86% seen once. The sequencing used CD4+ or CD8+ T cells sorted from blood, collected in a trial of the OX40 agonist ivuxolimab. Every receptor here comes from an adult with an advanced solid tumor such as melanoma, head and neck, liver or kidney cancer.

The chain joins TRBV6-4 to TRBJ2-5; no reliable D call. V was trimmed by 8 bases and J by 2 bases, leaving 12 bases between them. CDR1 is MRHNA and CDR2 is SNTAGT in the germline V gene. This CDR3 region has 13 residues. CDR3 nucleotide sequence: TGTGCCAGCTCCAACAATCCACAAGAGACCCAGTACTTC. It yields the protein CASSNNPQETQYF.

This clone was detected only a few times. V usage is TRBV6-6 and J usage is TRBJ1-2; 8 nucleotides agree with TRBD1. In germline, CDR1 is MNHNY, CDR2 SVGAGI (reference sequence). This CDR3 region has 15 residues. The V gene end was trimmed by 2 bases and the J gene end by 2 bases; junction bases not matched to a gene: 4. The CDR3 spells CASSYISGGNYGYTF. The CDR3, as DNA: TGTGCCAGCAGTTACATTTCAGGGGGCAACTATGGCTACACCTTC.

This clone has only one observation. This chain links TRBV7-8 with TRBJ2-1; D is perhaps TRBD2 (5 bases). The length of the CDR3 is 15 residues. V was shortened by 1 base and J by 8 bases, with 15 bases between the two germline ends. Germline CDR1 is SGHVS and CDR2 is FQNEAQ. This chain's CDR3 is CASSLDILAAHEQFF. CDR3 sequence (DNA): TGTGCCAGCAGCTTAGATATCCTAGCTGCCCATGAGCAGTTCTTC.

The rearrangement uses TRBV7-9 and TRBJ2-5; a possible D gene is TRBD2 (7 bases). Germline CDR1 is SEHNR and CDR2 is FQNEAQ (reference sequence). The CDR3 spans 14 residues. V dropped 4 bases and J dropped 5 bases, with 14 bases sitting between them. DNA of the CDR3: TGTGCCAGCAGCTCACCGGGGGGCGGGGAGACCCAGTACTTC. Protein product: CASSSPGGGETQYF.

The V call is TRBV6-1, the J call TRBJ2-1; 8 bases line up with TRBD1. The CDR3 spans 15 residues. Germline CDR1 reads MNHNS; CDR2 reads SASEGT. The V and J ends lost 4 bases and 9 bases, in that order; junction bases with no gene match: 11. In nucleotides, the CDR3 is TGTGCCAGCAGTGGGCGGGACAGGATAACGAGTGAGCAGTTCTTC. It yields the protein CASSGRDRITSEQFF.

The chain uses TRBV25-1 and TRBJ1-1; tentatively, D is TRBD1 (6 bases). CDR1 and CDR2 (germline): MGHDK, SYGVNS. Trimming shortened V by 4 bases and J by 4 bases, and 13 bases separated the two germline ends. The CDR3 length is 14 residues. CDR3 region: CASSAVGGGTEAFF. As DNA, the CDR3 is TGTGCCAGCAGTGCCGTGGGGGGCGGCACTGAAGCTTTCTTT.

V usage is TRBV27 and J usage is TRBJ1-2; tentative D call: TRBD1 (5 bases). The germline V gene encodes CDR1 MNHEY and CDR2 SMNVEV (reference sequence). Trimming took 5 bases from V and 5 from J, leaving 18 bases between them. This CDR3 region has 15 residues. Here the CDR3 DNA reads TGTGCCAGCAGTCCCCAGGGACCGATTTCGTATGGCTACACCTTC. Protein product: CASSPQGPISYGYTF.

This clone has only a few counts. J is TRBJ2-3 and V is TRBV5-1; 9 positions agree with TRBD1. The J segment lost 0 bases and the V segment lost 6 bases, leaving 2 bases of the junction unmatched. Germline values: CDR1 SGHRS, CDR2 YFSETQ. The CDR3 is 14 residues long. In DNA form, the CDR3 reads TGCGCCAGCAAACAGGGGGCTAGCACAGATACGCAGTATTTT. Its protein product is CASKQGASTDTQYF.

The rearrangement joins TRBV6-4 to TRBJ1-4; no clear D gene. V was trimmed by 3 bases and J by 5 bases, leaving 16 bases between them. Germline V gene lookup returns CDR1 MRHNA and CDR2 SNTAGT. The CDR3 sequence is 16 residues long. This chain's CDR3 is CASSDLRRSRNEKLFF. In DNA form, the CDR3 reads TGTGCCAGCAGTGATCTAAGACGAAGTAGGAATGAAAAACTGTTTTTT.

The chain joins TRBV5-4 to TRBJ2-3; 7 bases are a match to TRBD2. J lost 4 bases, V lost 4 bases, and 18 bases had no gene match. The CDR3 length is 18 residues. The germline V gene has CDR1 SGHNT and CDR2 YYREEE (reference sequence). CDR3 amino acids: CASSRPAGWGGPADTQYF. Here the CDR3 DNA reads TGTGCCAGCAGCCGCCCCGCAGGGTGGGGGGGTCCGGCAGATACGCAGTATTTT.

The genes are TRBV11-2 and TRBJ2-7; TRBD1 aligns across 7 bases. The CDR3 runs 13 residues. The J segment lost 6 bases and the V segment lost 3 bases, leaving 5 bases of the junction unmatched. The germline gives CDR1 SGHAT, CDR2 FQNNGV. The CDR3 here is CASSFRGQGEQYF. The CDR3, as DNA: TGTGCCAGCAGCTTTAGGGGGCAGGGCGAGCAGTACTTC.

A single count supports this clone. This chain connects TRBV7-2 to TRBJ2-1; D perhaps matches TRBD2 (6 bases). With 3 bases removed from V and 0 bases from J, the gap between germline ends came to 6 bases. CDR3 length equals 14 residues. Germline CDR1 is SGHTA and CDR2 is FQGNSA. CDR3 in DNA: TGTGCCAGCAGCTTCGGGAGCTCCTACAATGAGCAGTTCTTC. Translating it yields CASSFGSSYNEQFF.

The gene calls are TRBV5-1 and TRBJ1-6, with D uncertain. Germline values: CDR1 SGHRS, CDR2 YFSETQ. The CDR3 sequence is 15 residues long. Trimming shortened V by 0 bases and J by 0 bases, and 4 bases separated the two germline ends. In DNA, the CDR3 is TGCGCCAGCAGCTTGGAGGACTCCTATAATTCACCCCTCCACTTT. Amino acid sequence: CASSLEDSYNSPLHF.

The chain links TRBV2 to TRBJ1-6, with 7 bases identical to TRBD1. The J segment lost 7 bases and the V segment lost 6 bases, leaving 3 bases of the junction unmatched. Per germline, CDR1 SNHLY and CDR2 FYNNEI. The CDR3 extends over 13 amino acids. This CDR3 reads CASRRGQNSPLHF. The DNA for the CDR3 is TGTGCCAGCAGGAGGGGGCAGAATTCACCCCTCCACTTT.

The rearrangement links TRBV4-1 to TRBJ2-5, with 7 bases matching TRBD2. The CDR3 contains 16 residues. Per the germline V gene, CDR1 is MGHRA and CDR2 is YSYEKL. V trimming: 0 bases; J trimming: 5 bases; junction bases outside the gene matches: 9. The DNA of the CDR3 is TGCGCCAGCAGCCAAGATTGGAGCGGGGCGGGGGAGACCCAGTACTTC. This gives the protein CASSQDWSGAGETQYF.

The V call is TRBV30, the J call TRBJ1-1, with D perhaps matching TRBD1 (6 bases). Germline CDR1 and CDR2: GTSNPN and SVGIG (reference sequence). The ends were cut back, 4 bases at V and 10 bases at J, with 22 bases in the middle. The CDR3 has 14 amino acids. CDR3 sequence: CAWTDRPSTRGAFF. In nucleotides, the CDR3 is TGTGCCTGGACCGACAGGCCGAGTACCCGGGGAGCTTTCTTT.

This chain joins TRBV7-8 and TRBJ2-1, with unresolved D. In germline, CDR1 is SGHVS, CDR2 FQNEAQ. The germline V and J ends were trimmed by 3 bases and 8 bases, with 2 bases remaining between them. CDR3 length: 10 residues. CDR3 nucleotides: TGTGCCAGCAGCTTCGATGAGCAGTTCTTC. Protein: CASSFDEQFF.

The rearrangement links TRBV9 to TRBJ2-3; a weak D match, TRBD2 (6 bases). Germline V gene data show CDR1 as SGDLS and CDR2 as YYNGEE. The V end lost 4 bases, the J end lost 3 bases, and 15 bases lay between the germline ends. CDR3 length: 15 residues. CDR3 nucleotides: TGTGCCAGCAGCCGCGCGGGAAAGGTGACAGATACGCAGTATTTT. Translating it yields CASSRAGKVTDTQYF.

The chain has TRBV28 and TRBJ1-6; D possibly corresponds to TRBD1 (6 bases). The CDR3 is 15 amino acids. Trimming removed 7 bases from V and 10 bases from J, with 20 bases in between. Looked up from germline, CDR1 is MDHEN and CDR2 is SYDVKM. CDR3 in amino acids: CASNFPQGRRSPLHF. In DNA form, the CDR3 reads TGTGCCAGCAACTTCCCCCAGGGGCGCCGCTCACCCCTCCACTTT.

V gene TRBV9 combines with J gene TRBJ1-1; 7 bases line up with TRBD1. The J segment lost 1 base and the V segment lost 0 bases, leaving 6 bases of the junction unmatched. Germline V CDR1 and CDR2: SGDLS, YYNGEE. This CDR3 region has 16 residues. In DNA, the CDR3 is TGTGCCAGCAGCGTAGGTGAGGGGGCAACGAACACTGAAGCTTTCTTT. As protein: CASSVGEGATNTEAFF.

The V gene is TRBV28, the J gene TRBJ1-3, with D uncertain. The CDR3 consists of 15 residues. Germline assignment: CDR1 MDHEN and CDR2 SYDVKM. With 10 bases removed from V and 0 bases from J, the gap between germline ends came to 16 bases. The DNA of the CDR3 is TGTGCCACCTGCAAGAAAATAAGCTCTGGAAACACCATATATTTT. This translates into CATCKKISSGNTIYF.

The chain combines TRBV12-5 with TRBJ2-1, with D unclear. There are 12 residues in the CDR3. CDR1 is LGHNT, CDR2 FRNRAP, per germline. Trimming shortened V by 5 bases and J by 10 bases, and 12 bases separated the two germline ends. CDR3 sequence (DNA): TGTGCTAGTGGTCCCTCAAGAGGAGAGCAGTTCTTC. The encoded protein is CASGPSRGEQFF.